A single sample gave rise to the 8 T cell receptor beta chains below, sequenced in a study of T cell repertoires in cytomegalovirus infection. One entry per CDR3 protein, called by TCRdb with MiXCR from the reads. The sample has around 270,000 distinct CDR3 sequences, around 8.7% seen once. The sequenced material came from PBMCs. All receptors come from a human donor in good health (CMV status not recorded). Some clones in this sample may be carry-over from other donors' samples.

This clonotype was detected many times. The V and J genes are TRBV7-2 and TRBJ1-6; D perhaps matches TRBD1 (6 bases). Trimming removed 7 bases at V and 5 bases at J, with 9 bases between. From germline, CDR1 is SGHTA and CDR2 FQGNSA. CDR3 length equals 13 residues. The CDR3 DNA reads TGTGCCAGCAAAGGACAGCATAATTCACCCCTCCACTTT. Translation: CASKGQHNSPLHF.

This clonotype was counted at least ten times. The V gene is TRBV7-2, the J gene TRBJ1-1; D gene ambiguous. The CDR3 has 14 amino acids. Trimming stripped 6 bases from V and 1 base from J, with 12 bases between. CDR1 SGHTA and CDR2 FQGNSA come from the germline V gene. The CDR3 DNA sequence: TGTGCCAGCAGACCTAGAATATCGAACACTGAAGCTTTCTTT. It translates to CASRPRISNTEAFF.

This clonotype was seen at least ten times. The chain recombines TRBV7-2 with TRBJ2-7; D ambiguous. Per germline, CDR1 SGHTA and CDR2 FQGNSA. This CDR3 is built from 15 residues. V was trimmed by 1 base and J by 3 bases, leaving 13 bases between them. Here the CDR3 DNA reads TGTGCCAGCAGCTTAGGAGCCTCAGGCGGCTACGAGCAGTACTTC. Translation gives CASSLGASGGYEQYF. Full variable domain (outside the CDR3, taken from reference TRBV7-2 and TRBJ2-7): GAGVSQSPSNKVTEKGKDVELRCDPISGHTALYWYRQSLGQGLEFLIYFQGNSAPDKSGLPSDRFSAERTGGSVSTLTIQRTQQEDSAVYLCASSLGASGGYEQYFGPGTRLTVT.

V and J are TRBV20-1 and TRBJ2-7; 11 nucleotides line up with TRBD2. CDR3 length: 16 residues. Germline lookup yields CDR1 DFQATT and CDR2 SNEGSKA (reference sequence). The ends lost 3 bases at V and 0 bases at J; junction bases unmatched: 7. CDR3 amino acids: CSARATSGDSSYEQYF. The CDR3 bases are TGCAGTGCTAGGGCGACTAGCGGGGATAGCTCCTACGAGCAGTACTTC.

The genes are TRBV12-3 or TRBV12-4 and TRBJ1-5; TRBD1 matches 8 bases. J gave up 3 bases and V 5 bases, and 6 bases lay outside the gene matches. The CDR3 consists of 15 residues. DNA for the CDR3: TGTGCCAGCAGTCTGGACAGGGCTTTCAATCAGCCCCAGCATTTT. Translated, it gives CASSLDRAFNQPQHF.

The chain uses TRBV7-2 and TRBJ1-3; D not certain. Looked up from germline, CDR1 is SGHTA and CDR2 is FQGNSA. V lost 3 bases and J 4 bases, leaving 10 bases between the germline ends. The CDR3 is 14 residues long. The CDR3 reads CASSLVAVGNTIYF. The CDR3 nucleotides are TGTGCCAGCAGCTTGGTGGCAGTCGGAAACACCATATATTTT.

Only a few counts were recorded for this clonotype. CDR3 in DNA: TGTGCCAGCAGCTCAAGACAGTGGAGCACAGATACGCAGTATTTT. Its protein is CASSSRQWSTDTQYF. The chain couples TRBV11-2 to TRBJ2-3; TRBD1 might be the D (5 bases). CDR1 is SGHAT, CDR2 FQNNGV, per germline. V dropped 4 bases and J dropped 0 bases, with 11 bases sitting between them. There are 15 residues in the CDR3.

This clonotype was recorded at least ten times. This chain connects TRBV4-3 to TRBJ1-3; TRBD1 matches 8 bases. Germline V gene sequence: CDR1 LGHNA, CDR2 YSLEER. V lost 2 bases and J lost 3; bases outside the gene matches: 9. The length of the CDR3 is 17 residues. CDR3 region: CASSQRLGQGGGNTIYF. The DNA for the CDR3 is TGCGCCAGCAGCCAAAGGCTTGGACAGGGTGGTGGAAACACCATATATTTT.